The TCR beta chain described here comes from a study of CD8+ T cells in alopecia areata. The authors extracted RNA and reverse transcribed it into cDNA as the sequencing template. TCRdb's table, derived via immunoSEQ multiplex PCR, lists solely in-frame clones and lacks some. The sample carries under 350,000 clones, roughly 60% recorded once. CDR1 and CDR2 (germline): MGHRA, YSYEKL. This CDR3 comprises 15 residues. Trimming left V 3 bases short and J 3 bases short, with 14 bases between. Treatment given: oral pan-JAK inhibitor, 5-10 mg twice daily. The source of this sequence is a human donor with alopecia areata. V gene TRBV4-1 combines with J gene TRBJ2-5; D might be TRBD1 (6 bases). Material: CD4+ T cells sorted from blood, obtained at week 24, from a patient treated with tofacitinib. CDR3 residues: CASSHPGQTKETQYF. The CDR3 DNA reads TGCGCCAGCAGCCATCCCGGACAGACGAAAGAGACCCAGTACTTC.